This passage covers 3 T cell receptor beta chains from one sample sequenced in a study of cytomegalovirus exposure and HLA in healthy donors. 60 Vbeta and 13 Jbeta primers were used in PCR. Sequenced by immunoSEQ multiplex PCR; TCRdb stores in-frame clones only, minus some. The table includes about 150,000 clones, 76% detected once. Material: PBMCs. These receptor sequences come from a middle-aged woman in good health and CMV-seronegative.

V usage is TRBV6-5 and J usage is TRBJ2-1; D gene uncertain. V was trimmed by 5 bases and J by 0 bases, leaving 11 bases between them. Germline CDR1 reads MNHEY; CDR2 reads SVGAGI. The CDR3 extends over 15 amino acids. The CDR3 loop is CASSAQVFSYNEQFF. CDR3 coding DNA: TGTGCCAGCAGTGCGCAGGTTTTCTCCTACAATGAGCAGTTCTTC.

The J gene is TRBJ2-5, the V gene TRBV19; 7 positions agree with TRBD2. Germline CDR1 and CDR2: LNHDA and SQIVND (reference sequence). This CDR3 comprises 15 residues. The V gene end was trimmed by 2 bases and the J gene end by 3 bases; junction bases not matched to a gene: 6. This chain's CDR3 is CASSIWGGVEETQYF. The CDR3 DNA reads as TGTGCCAGTAGTATATGGGGGGGTGTAGAAGAGACCCAGTACTTC.

The chain joins TRBV6-1 to TRBJ1-2; 8 bases are a match to TRBD1. This CDR3 region has 15 residues. J lost 3 bases, V lost 8 bases, and 11 bases had no gene match. Germline V CDR1 and CDR2: MNHNS, SASEGT. This chain's CDR3 is CASVSGRQGYYGYTF. DNA for the CDR3: TGTGCCAGCGTTAGCGGTAGACAGGGGTACTATGGCTACACCTTC.